Listed below are T cell receptor beta chains from one sample, sequenced in a study of T cell repertoires in cytomegalovirus infection. TCRdb re-called the reads with MiXCR, one entry per CDR3 protein. Here the sample spans roughly 760,000 distinct CDR3 sequences, 35% to 45% being singletons. Sequenced sample: PBMCs. The receptors shown here come from a human donor in good health (CMV status not recorded). Some clones in this sample may be carry-over from other donors' samples. Both conserved end residues are part of each CDR3. The D gene is left open where the match is weak. Only part of the rows carry a size: once, few, many, or a class if the clone is expanded.

TRBJ1-4,.,TRBD1,TRBV28,TGTGCCACCGCGACAGGGGACGAAAAACTGTTTTTT,CATATGDEKLFF
TRBJ2-7,.,.,TRBV7-9,TGTGCCAGCAGCTTAACCGGCAGATCCTCCTACGAGCAGTACTTC,CASSLTGRSSYEQYF
TRBJ1-1,.,.,TRBV12-3/TRBV12-4,TGTGCCAGCAGTTTAAACGGGATGAACACTGAAGCTTTCTTT,CASSLNGMNTEAFF
TRBJ2-1,few,TRBD2,TRBV9,TGTGCCAGCAGCCTATTAGCGGGAGGGGGCAATGAGCAGTTCTTC,CASSLLAGGGNEQFF
TRBJ2-6,.,.,TRBV6-7,TGTGCCACCCAAACAGGGAAGGAGTCCTCTGGGGCCAACGTCCTGACTTTC,CATQTGKESSGANVLTF
TRBJ2-5,.,TRBD1,TRBV19,TGTGCCAGTAGTATCATAGGACAGGGCCAAGAGACCCAGTACTTC,CASSIIGQGQETQYF
TRBJ1-1,.,TRBD1,TRBV28,TGTGCCAGCAGTTCCTCACAGGGGTCGTTAGCTTTCTTT,CASSSSQGSLAFF
TRBJ2-5,many,.,TRBV7-8,TGTGCCAGCAGCTTATATGGGGGCAGGGAGGTCCAAGAGACCCAGTACTTC,CASSLYGGREVQETQYF
TRBJ2-7,.,TRBD1,TRBV11-2,TGTGCCAGCAGCGCCGCACAGGGGAACGAGCAGTACTTC,CASSAAQGNEQYF
TRBJ2-7,.,TRBD2,TRBV7-9,TGTGCCAGCAGCTTGAAGCTAGCGGGAGCCCACGAGCAGTACTTC,CASSLKLAGAHEQYF
TRBJ2-1,few,TRBD2,TRBV5-4,TGTGCCAGCAGCTTGGGTAGCGGGAGGGCCGGGGGTGAGCAGTTCTTC,CASSLGSGRAGGEQFF